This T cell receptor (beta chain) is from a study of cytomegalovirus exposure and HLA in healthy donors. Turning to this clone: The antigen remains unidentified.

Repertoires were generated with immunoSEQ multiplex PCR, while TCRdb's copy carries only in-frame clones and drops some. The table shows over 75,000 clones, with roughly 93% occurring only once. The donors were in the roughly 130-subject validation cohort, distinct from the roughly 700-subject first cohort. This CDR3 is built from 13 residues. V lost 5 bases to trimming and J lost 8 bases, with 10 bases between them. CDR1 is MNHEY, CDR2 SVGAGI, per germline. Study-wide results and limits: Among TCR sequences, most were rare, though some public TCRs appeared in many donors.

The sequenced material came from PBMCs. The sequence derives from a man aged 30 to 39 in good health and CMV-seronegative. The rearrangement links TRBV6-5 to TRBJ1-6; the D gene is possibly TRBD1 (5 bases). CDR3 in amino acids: CASSERGDSPLHF. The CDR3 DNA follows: TGTGCCAGCAGTGAAAGGGGCGATTCACCCCTCCACTTT.